These 20 T cell receptor beta chains originate from one sample sequenced in a study of T cell changes during pregnancy in multiple sclerosis. Using immunoSEQ multiplex PCR, the repertoire was profiled, and TCRdb retains in-frame clones only, with some absent. This table holds some 29,000 clones, about 88% found once. The source material was CD8+ T cells from peripheral blood mononuclear cells, sampled after pregnancy. These receptor sequences come from a female donor with multiple sclerosis, enrolled in a pregnancy study.

This chain connects TRBV6-6 to TRBJ1-1; D perhaps matches TRBD1 (6 bases). This CDR3 spans 13 amino acids. V lost 4 bases, J lost 4 bases, and 10 bases lay in between. CDR1 is MNHNY and CDR2 is SVGAGI in the germline V gene (reference sequence). The CDR3 region is CASSSTGTTEAFF. Written as DNA, the CDR3 is TGTGCCAGCAGTTCCACAGGGACCACTGAAGCTTTCTTT.

This clone occurred once. The chain links TRBV29-1 to TRBJ2-7, with 8 bases identical to TRBD2. CDR1 and CDR2 from the germline V gene are SQVTM and ANQGSEA. V trimming: 6 bases; J trimming: 3 bases; junction bases outside the gene matches: 7. The CDR3 extends over 13 amino acids. CDR3 in amino acids: CSVTGTSDYEQYF. CDR3 DNA sequence: TGCAGCGTAACCGGGACTAGTGACTACGAGCAGTACTTC.

This chain links TRBV10-2 with TRBJ2-2; 9 bases line up with TRBD1. Germline lookup yields CDR1 WSHSY and CDR2 SAAADI. This CDR3 region has 12 residues. The CDR3 DNA reads as TGCGCGCGGGGACAGGGAAACGGGGAGCTGTTTTTT. Protein sequence: CARGQGNGELFF.

The chain uses TRBV7-9 and TRBJ2-7; possibly TRBD1 for D (6 bases). Germline-derived CDR1 and CDR2 are SEHNR and FQNEAQ (reference sequence). This CDR3 is built from 12 residues. Deletions cut 8 bases from V and 4 bases from J, with 12 bases between. In DNA form, the CDR3 reads TGTGCCAGCGCCCAACAGGGTTACGAGCAGTACTTC. It is translated as CASAQQGYEQYF. Full variable domain (missing parts from reference TRBV7-9 and TRBJ2-7): DTGVSQNPRHKITKRGQNVTFRCDPISEHNRLYWYRQTLGQGPEFLTYFQNEAQLEKSRLLSDRFSAERPKGSFSTLEIQRTEQGDSAMYLCASAQQGYEQYFGPGTRLTVT.

V usage is TRBV29-1 and J usage is TRBJ2-1; possibly TRBD2 for D (6 bases). This CDR3 is built from 15 residues. V was cut by 2 bases and J by 6 bases, with 17 bases left in between. Germline V gene data show CDR1 as SQVTM and CDR2 as ANQGSEA. CDR3 amino acids: CSVELGLTQRNEQFF. DNA of the CDR3: TGCAGCGTTGAATTGGGACTTACGCAACGCAATGAGCAGTTCTTC.

In regard to this clone: In the same sample, other DNA sequences code for this CDR3. This sequence joins TRBV27 and TRBJ2-2; D call uncertain. In germline, CDR1 is MNHEY, CDR2 SMNVEV (reference sequence). Trimming stripped 4 bases from V and 1 base from J, with 7 bases between. CDR3 length: 14 amino acids. The CDR3 loop is CASSSGLNTGELFF. In DNA, the CDR3 is TGTGCCAGCAGTTCCGGGTTGAACACCGGGGAGCTGTTTTTT.

The chain combines TRBV27 with TRBJ2-1; a possible D gene is TRBD2 (6 bases). Trimming took 8 bases from V and 5 from J, leaving 16 bases between them. The CDR3 runs 14 residues. Germline values: CDR1 MNHEY, CDR2 SMNVEV (reference sequence). The CDR3 nucleotides read TGTGCCAGCCAACTCCTCGGGAGCCACAATGAGCAGTTCTTC. As protein: CASQLLGSHNEQFF.

The CDR3 nucleotides are TGTGCCAGCAGCCCCGACTCAAATGAGCAGTTCTTC. Its protein product is CASSPDSNEQFF. This chain links TRBV6-5 with TRBJ2-1; unclear D gene. This CDR3 has 12 residues. V was pared by 6 bases and J by 7 bases, with 10 bases between. Germline CDR1 reads MNHEY; CDR2 reads SVGAGI.

CDR3 DNA: TGTGCCAGCAGTAGAGGATTCTCTGGAAACACCATATATTTT. Its protein is CASSRGFSGNTIYF. This rearrangement joins TRBV2 to TRBJ1-3; D is ambiguous. This CDR3 comprises 14 residues. V was pared by 5 bases and J by 0 bases, with 8 bases between. Looked up from germline, CDR1 is SNHLY and CDR2 is FYNNEI.

This rearrangement joins TRBV6-6 to TRBJ2-5, with D uncertain. This CDR3 region has 13 residues. Germline CDR1 and CDR2: MNHNY and SVGAGI (reference sequence). V lost 2 bases, J lost 1 base, and 5 bases lay in between. CDR3 coding DNA: TGTGCCAGCAGTTACCACACCCAAGAGACCCAGTACTTC. Its translation is CASSYHTQETQYF.

In its sample, this clone was seen once. V is TRBV28 and J is TRBJ2-7; TRBD2 matches 8 bases. This CDR3 has 15 amino acids. The germline gives CDR1 MDHEN, CDR2 SYDVKM. The V and J ends lost 4 bases and 4 bases, in that order; junction bases with no gene match: 9. The DNA for the CDR3 is TGTGCCAGCAGTTGGGGCCGGGAGGGGAGTTACGAGCAGTACTTC. Translation: CASSWGREGSYEQYF.

The CDR3 region is CASSLGTSPIPFF. The CDR3 nucleotides read TGTGCCAGCAGCCTCGGGACTAGCCCAATTCCCTTCTTC. The chain links TRBV7-9 to TRBJ2-1; 9 bases line up with TRBD2. Germline CDR1 and CDR2: SEHNR and FQNEAQ (reference sequence). After removal of 5 bases from V and 16 bases from J, the junction contained 12 bases not matched to a gene. This CDR3 comprises 13 residues.

The rearrangement uses TRBV7-3 and TRBJ2-7; the match to TRBD2 covers 9 bases. This CDR3 region has 14 residues. The germline CDR1 and CDR2 sequences are SGHTA and FQGTGA. The junction had 7 bases not matched to a gene; V was cut back by 5 bases and J by 5 bases. The CDR3 nucleotides are TGTGCCAGCAGCCCCTCTAGCGGGACTCACGAGCAGTACTTC. Translating gives CASSPSSGTHEQYF. The complete variable domain, with remaining parts taken from reference TRBV7-3 and TRBJ2-7, reads GAGVSQTPSNKVTEKGKYVELRCDPISGHTALYWYRQSLGQGPEFLIYFQGTGAADDSGLPNDRFFAVRPEGSVSTLKIQRTERGDSAVYLCASSPSSGTHEQYFGPGTRLTVT.

The J gene is TRBJ1-1, the V gene TRBV4-1; D is uncertain. The CDR3 loop spans 15 amino acids. V dropped 0 bases and J dropped 1 base, with 9 bases sitting between them. CDR1 is MGHRA, CDR2 YSYEKL, per germline. In DNA, the CDR3 is TGCGCCAGCAGCCAAGATTCAATGGCGAACACTGAAGCTTTCTTT. Residues: CASSQDSMANTEAFF.

The CDR3 reads CSVVSHNEQFF. CDR3 DNA sequence: TGCAGCGTTGTGTCTCACAATGAGCAGTTCTTC. This rearrangement joins TRBV29-1 to TRBJ2-1, with D uncertain. The CDR3 runs 11 residues. Trimming took off 4 bases at V and 5 bases at J, with 6 bases between the two ends. Germline V gene data show CDR1 as SQVTM and CDR2 as ANQGSEA.

The chain links TRBV30 to TRBJ2-1, with TRBD1 as a possible D gene (6 bases). The ends were cut back, 1 base at V and 6 bases at J, with 13 bases in the middle. The CDR3 spans 14 residues. Germline V gene data show CDR1 as GTSNPN and CDR2 as SVGIG (reference sequence). CDR3 residues: CAWSDGTSGNEQFF. CDR3 nucleotide sequence: TGTGCCTGGAGTGACGGGACATCGGGCAATGAGCAGTTCTTC.

CDR3 bases: TGTGCCAGCAGTGGGTCAGGGGGGATAATCATGAACACTGAAGCTTTCTTT. Translation gives CASSGSGGIIMNTEAFF. V usage is TRBV2 and J usage is TRBJ1-1; 7 nucleotides line up with TRBD1. CDR1 is SNHLY and CDR2 is FYNNEI in the germline V gene. CDR3 length: 17 amino acids. The trim removed 4 bases at V and 0 bases at J, leaving 11 bases unmatched.

The V and J genes are TRBV7-2 and TRBJ2-3; perhaps TRBD2 as D (6 bases). Germline V gene sequence: CDR1 SGHTA, CDR2 FQGNSA. The CDR3 sequence is 13 residues long. V was pared by 6 bases and J by 4 bases, with 11 bases between. CDR3 bases: TGTGCCAGCAGTTCTTCTAGCGCAGATACGCAGTATTTT. This codes for CASSSSSADTQYF. The whole variable domain, filled in from reference TRBV7-2 and TRBJ2-3, reads GAGVSQSPSNKVTEKGKDVELRCDPISGHTALYWYRQSLGQGLEFLIYFQGNSAPDKSGLPSDRFSAERTGGSVSTLTIQRTQQEDSAVYLCASSSSSADTQYFGPGTRLTVL.

The chain links TRBV29-1 to TRBJ1-2; 7 nucleotides match TRBD1. Per germline, CDR1 SQVTM and CDR2 ANQGSEA. J gave up 4 bases and V 0 bases, and 8 bases lay outside the gene matches. The CDR3 has 15 residues. The CDR3 loop reads CSVEDPRGYGYGYTF. The CDR3 coding sequence is TGCAGCGTTGAAGATCCCAGGGGGTACGGCTATGGCTACACCTTC.

This clone was detected only once. The V call is TRBV7-2, the J call TRBJ2-7, with TRBD2 matching 12 bases. The germline CDR1 and CDR2 sequences are SGHTA and FQGNSA. Unmatched junction bases numbered 0, after V lost 0 bases and J lost 3 bases. The CDR3 runs 15 residues. The CDR3 is CASSLALAGGYEQYF. The CDR3 nucleotides read TGTGCCAGCAGCTTAGCACTAGCGGGAGGCTACGAGCAGTACTTC.